Described below is a single T cell receptor beta chain sequence and its context. The sample belongs to a study of long-term antiretroviral therapy in people with HIV. The CDR3 runs to 14 residues. Trimming cost V 4 bases and J 4 bases; bases outside gene matches: 6. Per germline, CDR1 SGHDT and CDR2 YYEEEE. Samples were assayed with immunoSEQ v3.0 at survey level. Method: immunoSEQ multiplex PCR; TCRdb's copy keeps in-frame clones and lacks some. The table shows under 9,000 clones, with approximately 80% occurring only once. The TCR sequence derives from a man between 40 and 49 years old with HIV. This rearrangement joins TRBV5-6 to TRBJ1-2, with 8 bases lining up with TRBD1. Specimen: unsorted PBMCs, collected 0.1 years after starting antiretroviral therapy. The CDR3 DNA is TGTGCCAGCAGCCCTCAGGGGGCGTTCTATGGCTACACCTTC. Translating it yields CASSPQGAFYGYTF.